This TCR beta chain originates from a study of beta chain features in type 1 diabetes. Study-level background: There was similarity between patients and healthy donors in age, gender and cell yields. Whole-study findings and limits: TCRB CDR3 length was moderately but significantly reduced in all four CD4+ subsets of Type 1 diabetes patients. Among patients, naive, central memory and Treg TCRB repertoires appeared more similar than among healthy donors.

Points on this clone: Its antigen is not identified.

The CDR3 extends over 14 amino acids. Germline lookup yields CDR1 KGHSH and CDR2 LQKENI. V gave up 5 bases and J gave up 0 bases; unmatched junction bases: 3. Expressed TCRB transcripts were sequenced because the isolated RNA had all been reverse transcribed beforehand. Generated by immunoSEQ multiplex PCR, the TCRdb table keeps only in-frame clones and is missing some. The sample has over 650,000 clones, over 13% seen once; the top ten hold roughly 0.04%. The rearrangement joins TRBV18 to TRBJ1-1, with 7 bases matching TRBD1. The sequencing input was naive CD4+ T cells from blood. This TCR came from a man younger than 30 with type 1 diabetes. The CDR3 sequence: CASSRQGMNTEAFF. In nucleotides, the CDR3 is TGTGCCAGCTCAAGACAGGGAATGAACACTGAAGCTTTCTTT.